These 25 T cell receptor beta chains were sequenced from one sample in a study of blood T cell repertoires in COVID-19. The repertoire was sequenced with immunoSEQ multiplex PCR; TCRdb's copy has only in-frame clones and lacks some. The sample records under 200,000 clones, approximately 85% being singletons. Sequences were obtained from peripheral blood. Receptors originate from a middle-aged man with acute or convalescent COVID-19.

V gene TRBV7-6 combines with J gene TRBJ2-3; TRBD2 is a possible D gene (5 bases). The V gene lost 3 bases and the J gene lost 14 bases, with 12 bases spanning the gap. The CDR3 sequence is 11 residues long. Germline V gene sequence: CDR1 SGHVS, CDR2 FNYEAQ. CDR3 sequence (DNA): TGTGCCAGCAGCTTGGTGGGAGTGCCGTATTTT. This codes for CASSLVGVPYF.

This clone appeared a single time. The CDR3 loop reads CASSELAPETQYF. The CDR3 nucleotides read TGTGCCAGCTCCGAGCTAGCCCCGGAGACCCAGTACTTC. This chain uses TRBV18 with TRBJ2-5, with TRBD2 as a possible D gene (5 bases). The CDR3 contains 13 residues. Trimming shortened V by 6 bases and J by 5 bases, and 13 bases separated the two germline ends. Germline CDR1 and CDR2: KGHSH and LQKENI.

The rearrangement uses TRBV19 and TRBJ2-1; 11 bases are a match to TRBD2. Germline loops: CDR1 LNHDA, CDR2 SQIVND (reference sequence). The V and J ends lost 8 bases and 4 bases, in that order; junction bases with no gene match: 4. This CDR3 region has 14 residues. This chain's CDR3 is CASSSGGMYNEQFF. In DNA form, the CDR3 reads TGTGCCAGTTCTAGCGGGGGGATGTACAATGAGCAGTTCTTC.

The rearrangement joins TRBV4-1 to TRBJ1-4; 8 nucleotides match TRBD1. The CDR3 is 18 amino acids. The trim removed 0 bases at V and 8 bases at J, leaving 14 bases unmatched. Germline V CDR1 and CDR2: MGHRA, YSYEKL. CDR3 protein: CASSQEGSRGRRKEKLFF. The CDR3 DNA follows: TGCGCCAGCAGCCAAGAAGGTAGCAGGGGGCGCAGGAAGGAAAAACTGTTTTTT.

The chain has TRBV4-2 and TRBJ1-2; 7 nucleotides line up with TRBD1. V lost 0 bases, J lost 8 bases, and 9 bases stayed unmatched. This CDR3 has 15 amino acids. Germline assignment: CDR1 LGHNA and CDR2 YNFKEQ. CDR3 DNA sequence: TGTGCCAGCAGCCAAGATCCAGACAGGGTTGGAGGCTACACCTTC. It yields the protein CASSQDPDRVGGYTF.

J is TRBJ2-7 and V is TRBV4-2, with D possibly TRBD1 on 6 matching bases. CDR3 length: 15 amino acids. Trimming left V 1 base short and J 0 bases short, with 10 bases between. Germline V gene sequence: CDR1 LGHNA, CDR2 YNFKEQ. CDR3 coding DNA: TGTGCCAGCAGCCAAGCCCCGGACAGCTCCTACGAGCAGTACTTC. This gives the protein CASSQAPDSSYEQYF.

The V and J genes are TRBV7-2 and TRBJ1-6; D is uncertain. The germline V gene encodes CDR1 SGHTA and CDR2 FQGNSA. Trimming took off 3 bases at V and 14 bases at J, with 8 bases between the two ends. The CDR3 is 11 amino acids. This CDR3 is CASSFGMALHF. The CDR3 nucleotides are TGTGCCAGCAGCTTCGGGATGGCCCTCCACTTT.

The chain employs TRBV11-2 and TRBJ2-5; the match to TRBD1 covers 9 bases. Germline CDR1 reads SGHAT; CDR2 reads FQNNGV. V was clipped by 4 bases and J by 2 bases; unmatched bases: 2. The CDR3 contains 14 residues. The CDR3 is CASSWGTGQETQYF. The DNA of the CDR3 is TGTGCCAGCAGCTGGGGGACAGGGCAAGAGACCCAGTACTTC.

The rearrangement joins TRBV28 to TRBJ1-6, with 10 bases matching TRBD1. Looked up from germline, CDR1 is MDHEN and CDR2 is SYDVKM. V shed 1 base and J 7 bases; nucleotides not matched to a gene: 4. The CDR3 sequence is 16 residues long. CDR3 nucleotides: TGTGCCAGCAGTTTATCGGGACAGGGGCCAAATTCACCCCTCCACTTT. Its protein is CASSLSGQGPNSPLHF.

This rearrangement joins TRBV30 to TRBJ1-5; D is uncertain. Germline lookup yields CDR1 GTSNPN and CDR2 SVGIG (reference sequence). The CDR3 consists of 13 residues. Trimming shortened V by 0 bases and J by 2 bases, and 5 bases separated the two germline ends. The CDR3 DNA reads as TGTGCCTGGAGTGTGGAGGGCAATCAGCCCCAGCATTTT. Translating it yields CAWSVEGNQPQHF.

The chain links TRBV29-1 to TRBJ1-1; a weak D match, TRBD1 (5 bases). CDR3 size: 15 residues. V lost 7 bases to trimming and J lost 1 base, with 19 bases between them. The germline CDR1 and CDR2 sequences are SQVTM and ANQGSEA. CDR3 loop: CSGGNTLTGNTEAFF. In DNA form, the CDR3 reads TGCAGCGGTGGAAACACCTTAACAGGGAACACTGAAGCTTTCTTT.

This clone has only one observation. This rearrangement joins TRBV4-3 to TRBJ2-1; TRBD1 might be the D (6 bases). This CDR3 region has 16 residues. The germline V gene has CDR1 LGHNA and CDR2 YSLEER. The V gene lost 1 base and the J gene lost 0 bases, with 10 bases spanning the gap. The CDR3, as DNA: TGCGCCAGCAGCCAAGGTTCGGACAGCTCCTACAATGAGCAGTTCTTC. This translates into CASSQGSDSSYNEQFF.

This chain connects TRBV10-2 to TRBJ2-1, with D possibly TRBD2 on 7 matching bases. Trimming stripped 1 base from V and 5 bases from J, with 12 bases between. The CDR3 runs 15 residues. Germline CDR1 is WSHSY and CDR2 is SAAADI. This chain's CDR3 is CASSEYAGANNEQFF. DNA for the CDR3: TGCGCCAGCAGTGAGTATGCGGGGGCGAACAATGAGCAGTTCTTC.

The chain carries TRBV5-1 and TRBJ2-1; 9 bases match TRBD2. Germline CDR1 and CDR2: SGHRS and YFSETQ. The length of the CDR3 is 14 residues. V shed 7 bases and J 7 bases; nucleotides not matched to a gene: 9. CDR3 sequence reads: CASSSGTSLNEQFF. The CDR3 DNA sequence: TGCGCCAGCTCATCCGGGACTAGCTTGAATGAGCAGTTCTTC.

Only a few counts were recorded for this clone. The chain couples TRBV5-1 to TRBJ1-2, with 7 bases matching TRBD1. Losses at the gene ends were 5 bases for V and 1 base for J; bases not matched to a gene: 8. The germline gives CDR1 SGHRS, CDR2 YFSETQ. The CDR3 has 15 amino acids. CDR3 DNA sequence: TGCGCCAGCAGGGACCGGGACAGCCTTAACTATGGCTACACCTTC. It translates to CASRDRDSLNYGYTF.

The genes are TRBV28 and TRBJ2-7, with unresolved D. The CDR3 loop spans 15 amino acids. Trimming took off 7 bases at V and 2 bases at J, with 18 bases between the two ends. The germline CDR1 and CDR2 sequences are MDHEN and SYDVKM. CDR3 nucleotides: TGTGCCAGCACCTCCATTTCGAGCGCAACCTACGAGCAGTACTTC. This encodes CASTSISSATYEQYF.

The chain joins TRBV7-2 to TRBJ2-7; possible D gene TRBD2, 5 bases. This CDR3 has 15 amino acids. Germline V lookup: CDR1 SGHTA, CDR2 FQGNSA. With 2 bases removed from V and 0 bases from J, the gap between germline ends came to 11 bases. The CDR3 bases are TGTGCCAGCAGCTTACTCCCGGGGAGCTCCTACGAGCAGTACTTC. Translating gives CASSLLPGSSYEQYF.

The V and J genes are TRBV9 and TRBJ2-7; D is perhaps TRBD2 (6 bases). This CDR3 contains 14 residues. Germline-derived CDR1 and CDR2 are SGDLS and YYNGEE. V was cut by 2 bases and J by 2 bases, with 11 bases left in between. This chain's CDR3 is CASSVTSTTYEQYF. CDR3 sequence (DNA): TGTGCCAGCAGCGTCACTAGCACAACCTACGAGCAGTACTTC.

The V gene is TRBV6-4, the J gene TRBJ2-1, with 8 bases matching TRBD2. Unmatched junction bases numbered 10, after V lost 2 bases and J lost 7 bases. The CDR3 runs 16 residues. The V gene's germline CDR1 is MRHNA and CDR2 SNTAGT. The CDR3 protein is CASSDDSRGGVNEQFF. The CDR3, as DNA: TGTGCCAGCAGTGACGATTCCCGGGGGGGCGTTAATGAGCAGTTCTTC.

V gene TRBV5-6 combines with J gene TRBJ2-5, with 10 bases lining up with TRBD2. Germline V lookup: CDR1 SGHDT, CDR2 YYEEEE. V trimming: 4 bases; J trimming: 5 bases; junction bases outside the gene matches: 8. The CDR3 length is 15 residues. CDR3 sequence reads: CASSQTSGVRETQYF. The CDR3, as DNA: TGTGCCAGCAGCCAAACTAGCGGGGTTAGGGAGACCCAGTACTTC.

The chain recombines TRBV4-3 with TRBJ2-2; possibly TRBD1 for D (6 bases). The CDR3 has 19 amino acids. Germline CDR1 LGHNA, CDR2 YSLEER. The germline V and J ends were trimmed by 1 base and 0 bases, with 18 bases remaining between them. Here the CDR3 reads CASSQGTGFIGPNTGELFF. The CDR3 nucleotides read TGCGCCAGCAGCCAAGGCACAGGGTTTATAGGGCCGAACACCGGGGAGCTGTTTTTT.

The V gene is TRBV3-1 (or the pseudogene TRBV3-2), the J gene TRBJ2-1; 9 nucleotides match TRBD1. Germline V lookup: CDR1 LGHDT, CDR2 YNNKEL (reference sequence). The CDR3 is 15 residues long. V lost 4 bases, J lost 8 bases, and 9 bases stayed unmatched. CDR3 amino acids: CASSLGQGNIDEQFF. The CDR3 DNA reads TGTGCCAGCAGCCTGGGACAGGGTAATATCGATGAGCAGTTCTTC.

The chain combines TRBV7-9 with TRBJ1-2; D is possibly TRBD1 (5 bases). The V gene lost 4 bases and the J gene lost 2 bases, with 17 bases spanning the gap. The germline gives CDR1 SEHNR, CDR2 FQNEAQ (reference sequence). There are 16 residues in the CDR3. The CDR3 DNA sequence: TGTGCCAGCAGCTCGTTCGGACGGACACAAAACTATGGCTACACCTTC. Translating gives CASSSFGRTQNYGYTF.

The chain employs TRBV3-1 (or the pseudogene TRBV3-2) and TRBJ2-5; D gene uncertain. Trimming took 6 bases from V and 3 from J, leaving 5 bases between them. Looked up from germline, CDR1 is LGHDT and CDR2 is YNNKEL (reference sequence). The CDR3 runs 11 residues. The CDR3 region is CASRLKETQYF. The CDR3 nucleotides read TGTGCCAGCAGACTCAAAGAGACCCAGTACTTC.

This chain's CDR3 is CASSQRRESYGYTF. CDR3 DNA sequence: TGCGCCAGCAGCCAACGGCGGGAGTCCTATGGCTACACCTTC. The chain links TRBV4-1 to TRBJ1-2; D is undetermined. The CDR3 covers 14 residues. Germline CDR1 reads MGHRA; CDR2 reads YSYEKL. Trimming cost V 2 bases and J 4 bases, with 11 bases left between them.